Reported below is one T cell receptor (beta chain). What it recognizes is unknown. Template switching by 5'RACE with UMIs generated the TCR beta cDNA. TCRdb derives one entry per CDR3 protein from the 5' RACE reads, leaving out DNA. This repertoire comprises around 380,000 distinct CDR3 sequences; its ten largest clones make up about 11%. The sample originates from a study of T cells expressing NK-cell markers. Study details: Of eight sequenced donors, seven were HCMV-seropositive and one HCMV-seronegative. Study results and caveats: Dominance of the CD3+CD56-NKG2C+ fraction by these clonotypes also held in a few donors. Whether expanded NKG2C+ T cell clones recognized HCMV stayed uncertain.

Per the germline V gene, CDR1 is SGHRS and CDR2 is YFSETQ. The CDR3 loop spans 18 amino acids. The V gene is TRBV5-1, the J gene TRBJ2-3; TCRdb reports TRBD2, a call that lacks DNA to check it against. The TCR sequence derives from a woman aged 50 to 65 in good health. The specimen was blood T cells: a sorted CD56 or NKG2C T cell subset, CD4+ or CD8+ T cells, or bulk PBMC T cells (not recorded which). CDR3 protein: CASSHWGVAGVGADTQYF.